This entry lists 32 T cell receptor beta chains sequenced from one sample in a study of T cells in Graves' hyperthyroidism and ophthalmopathy. Amplified regions were TCR beta CDR3 sequences from RNA transcripts. HTBI primers were the set used in a first-round RT-PCR of the TCR CDR3. TCRdb re-derived calls from the multiplex PCR reads in MiXCR, one entry per CDR3 protein. The sample comprises 300,000 to 500,000 distinct CDR3 sequences, about 14% of which are singletons, and around 28% rests with the top ten. The material sequenced was blood. These receptors were obtained from a man aged 50 to 60 with Graves' ophthalmopathy.

This clonotype was seen ten or more times. The chain employs TRBV2 and TRBJ2-1; D is unclear. The length of the CDR3 is 11 residues. The germline V and J ends were trimmed by 10 bases and 7 bases, with 11 bases remaining between them. Per germline, CDR1 SNHLY and CDR2 FYNNEI. The CDR3 nucleotides read TGTGCCACCTCGTGGCGGAATGAGCAGTTCTTC. Protein sequence: CATSWRNEQFF.

This chain joins TRBV20-1 and TRBJ2-7; either TRBD1 or TRBD2 may supply D (5 bases each). Germline assignment: CDR1 DFQATT and CDR2 SNEGSKA (reference sequence). The CDR3 has 13 residues. The V end lost 2 bases, the J end lost 2 bases, and 10 bases lay between the germline ends. In nucleotides, the CDR3 is TGCAGTGCTAGACCGGGACGGACCTACGAGCAGTACTTC. Its protein product is CSARPGRTYEQYF.

This clonotype was counted ten times or more. V is TRBV2 and J is TRBJ2-2; 7 bases are shared with TRBD2. J was trimmed by 6 bases and V by 6 bases; bases with no gene match: 4. This CDR3 has 13 amino acids. Per the germline V gene, CDR1 is SNHLY and CDR2 is FYNNEI. DNA for the CDR3: TGTGCCAGCAGCGAGAGCGGGGCCGGGGAGCTGTTTTTT. Its protein product is CASSESGAGELFF.

This clonotype was recorded a few times. At one end the junction does not follow the germline gene, possibly because of a read error. The rearrangement uses TRBV11-3 and TRBJ2-5; D gene ambiguous. This CDR3 has 13 residues. The germline gives CDR1 SGHNT, CDR2 YENEEA. The CDR3 DNA reads as TGTGCCAGCAGCCTAGATCTGGGGAAGACCCAGTACTTC. As protein: CASSLDLGKTQYF. The whole variable domain, filled in from reference TRBV11-3 and TRBJ2-5, reads EAGVVQSPRYKIIEKKQPVAFWCNPISGHNTLYWYLQNLGQGPELLIRYENEEAVDDSQLPKDRFSAERLKGVDSTLKIQPAELGDSAVYLCASSLDLGKTQYFGPGTRLLVL.

The sample holds many counts of this clonotype. The CDR3: CSASRSLNEQFF. The CDR3 nucleotides read TGCAGTGCTAGTCGGAGTCTCAATGAGCAGTTCTTC. The rearrangement links TRBV20-1 to TRBJ2-1; D not resolved. CDR3 size: 12 residues. The germline V gene has CDR1 DFQATT and CDR2 SNEGSKA (reference sequence). Trimming pared 3 bases from V and 6 bases from J, leaving 9 bases between.

Concerning this clonotype itself: This may be a read error, as it is one base from a much larger clone. The chain is built from TRBV25-1 and TRBJ2-1; 8 bases map to TRBD2. The DNA end favors TRBJ2-7, so the J call may be wrong. The V gene's germline CDR1 is MGHDK and CDR2 SYGVNS. The CDR3 contains 16 residues. CDR3 amino acids: CASSEYSAGDGNEQYF. The DNA of the CDR3 is TGTGCCAGCAGTGAATATTCAGCGGGAGACGGGAATGAGCAGTACTTC.

The chain employs TRBV29-1 and TRBJ2-2, with D perhaps TRBD1 (5 bases). This CDR3 has 13 amino acids. Between the trimmed V and J ends, which lost 7 bases and 5 bases, there was a span of 14 bases. In germline, CDR1 is SQVTM, CDR2 ANQGSEA. The CDR3 is CSGGFSGTGELFF. The CDR3 DNA sequence: TGCAGCGGGGGCTTTTCAGGGACCGGGGAGCTGTTTTTT.

This clonotype has a count of ten or more. The chain uses TRBV30 and TRBJ2-3; D remains unclear. The CDR3 covers 13 residues. The ends were cut back, 0 bases at V and 0 bases at J, with 4 bases in the middle. Per germline, CDR1 GTSNPN and CDR2 SVGIG (reference sequence). Written as DNA, the CDR3 is TGTGCCTGGAGTGTGGCTAGCACAGATACGCAGTATTTT. Protein sequence: CAWSVASTDTQYF.

This clonotype was seen many times. J is TRBJ2-7 and V is TRBV3-1; tentative D call: TRBD1 (5 bases). This CDR3 is built from 15 residues. Between the trimmed V and J ends, which lost 2 bases and 1 base, there was a span of 12 bases. Germline CDR1 is LGHDT and CDR2 is YNNKEL (reference sequence). The DNA for the CDR3 is TGTGCCAGCAGCCAACACCCCGACAGATCCTACGAGCAGTACTTC. Encoded protein: CASSQHPDRSYEQYF.

Only a few counts were recorded for this clonotype. The chain links TRBV5-1 to TRBJ2-3; no reliable D call. The CDR3 covers 15 residues. Looked up from germline, CDR1 is SGHRS and CDR2 is YFSETQ. The V and J ends lost 0 bases and 8 bases respectively, with 16 bases between them. The CDR3 DNA reads as TGCGCCAGCAGCTTGGGGCAGCCGGGTTCTGGTACGCAGTATTTT. Protein product: CASSLGQPGSGTQYF. Looking up the rest from reference TRBV5-1 and TRBJ2-3 gives the full variable domain: KAGVTQTPRYLIKTRGQQVTLSCSPISGHRSVSWYQQTPGQGLQFLFEYFSETQRNKGNFPGRFSGRQFSNSRSEMNVSTLELGDSALYLCASSLGQPGSGTQYFGPGTRLTVL.

The rearrangement uses TRBV29-1 and TRBJ2-3; 9 bases agree with TRBD1. The V gene's germline CDR1 is SQVTM and CDR2 ANQGSEA. The CDR3 extends over 16 amino acids. Trimming cost V 6 bases and J 2 bases; bases outside gene matches: 12. CDR3 sequence: CSVDGDRDRATDTQYF. The CDR3 nucleotides are TGCAGCGTCGACGGGGACCGGGACAGGGCCACAGATACGCAGTATTTT.

This clonotype turned up a few times. This chain connects TRBV25-1 to TRBJ2-5, with D perhaps matching TRBD1 (5 bases). V was trimmed by 2 bases and J by 5 bases, leaving 15 bases between them. The CDR3 sequence is 15 residues long. Germline values: CDR1 MGHDK, CDR2 SYGVNS. The CDR3 is CASSEDSTWVETQYF. CDR3 in DNA: TGTGCCAGCAGTGAAGACAGTACTTGGGTGGAGACCCAGTACTTC.

This rearrangement joins TRBV20-1 to TRBJ2-3; D is unclear. The CDR3 loop spans 14 amino acids. Trimming took off 4 bases at V and 5 bases at J, with 16 bases between the two ends. The germline gives CDR1 DFQATT, CDR2 SNEGSKA (reference sequence). This CDR3 is CSANLLGYLDTQYF. The CDR3 DNA sequence: TGCAGTGCTAATTTGTTGGGCTATTTAGATACGCAGTATTTT.

This clonotype was seen ten or more times. The V call is TRBV12-3 or TRBV12-4, the J call TRBJ2-1; 13 nucleotides align to TRBD2. The CDR3 has 17 residues. V gave up 3 bases and J gave up 7 bases; unmatched junction bases: 9. CDR3 DNA: TGTGCCAGCAGTTTTGTCGGGACTAGCGGGGACCCGAATGAGCAGTTCTTC. Translated: CASSFVGTSGDPNEQFF.

This chain uses TRBV3-1 with TRBJ2-2, with D possibly called TRBD1 or TRBD2 (5 bases each). This CDR3 is built from 15 residues. V lost 4 bases and J lost 4, with 13 bases in between. Germline V gene sequence: CDR1 LGHDT, CDR2 YNNKEL (reference sequence). CDR3 coding DNA: TGTGCCAGCAGCCCTCGTCCGGGGCCCACCGGGGAGCTGTTTTTT. Translating it yields CASSPRPGPTGELFF.

This clonotype was picked up many times. V usage is TRBV20-1 and J usage is TRBJ2-1; D unclear. Trimming pared 4 bases from V and 10 bases from J, leaving 8 bases between. The CDR3 is 10 residues long. Germline V gene data show CDR1 as DFQATT and CDR2 as SNEGSKA (reference sequence). CDR3 DNA: TGCAGTGCTAAATTCTACGAGCAGTTCTTC. It encodes CSAKFYEQFF.

This clonotype was detected ten times or more. The chain has TRBV7-2 and TRBJ2-3, with TRBD2 matching 10 bases. The CDR3 length is 15 residues. Germline assignment: CDR1 SGHTA and CDR2 FQGNSA. V was clipped by 3 bases and J by 4 bases; unmatched bases: 4. DNA for the CDR3: TGTGCCAGCAGCTTGACTAGCGGGTCATCAGATACGCAGTATTTT. Translation: CASSLTSGSSDTQYF. Complete variable domain (other parts from reference TRBV7-2 and TRBJ2-3): GAGVSQSPSNKVTEKGKDVELRCDPISGHTALYWYRQSLGQGLEFLIYFQGNSAPDKSGLPSDRFSAERTGGSVSTLTIQRTQQEDSAVYLCASSLTSGSSDTQYFGPGTRLTVL.

This clonotype has only a few counts. The chain recombines TRBV19 with TRBJ2-5, with 8 bases fitting TRBD2. Germline V gene sequence: CDR1 LNHDA, CDR2 SQIVND (reference sequence). After removal of 6 bases from V and 4 bases from J, the junction contained 10 bases not matched to a gene. The length of the CDR3 is 15 residues. The chain's CDR3 is CASSRERSGGETQYF. DNA of the CDR3: TGTGCCAGTAGCAGGGAGAGGAGCGGGGGAGAGACCCAGTACTTC.

Only a few counts were recorded for this clonotype. The chain carries TRBV29-1 and TRBJ1-5, with a weak D call TRBD1 (6 bases). Germline V gene sequence: CDR1 SQVTM, CDR2 ANQGSEA. V lost 4 bases and J lost 6, with 13 bases in between. The CDR3 covers 13 residues. The CDR3 nucleotides read TGCAGCGTTGGACAGGACATGGGTCAGCCCCAGCATTTT. Protein sequence: CSVGQDMGQPQHF.

This clonotype came up many times. This chain connects TRBV12-3 or TRBV12-4 to TRBJ1-1; 7 nucleotides align to TRBD1. Trimming removed 11 bases from V and 6 bases from J; junction bases left unmatched: 12. This CDR3 comprises 13 residues. The CDR3: CAGQSRGRSEAFF. CDR3 sequence (DNA): TGTGCCGGGCAATCAAGGGGGCGGTCTGAAGCTTTCTTT.

In this sample, this clonotype turned up many times. The rearrangement uses TRBV20-1 and TRBJ1-2, with D hard to call. Trimming pared 5 bases from V and 0 bases from J, leaving 10 bases between. This CDR3 is built from 13 residues. The germline CDR1 and CDR2 sequences are DFQATT and SNEGSKA (reference sequence). The CDR3 is CSARGSTNYGYTF. The CDR3 bases are TGCAGTGCTCGCGGATCCACTAACTATGGCTACACCTTC.

This clonotype appeared many times. The chain employs TRBV29-1 and TRBJ1-2; no definite D call. V lost 3 bases and J lost 3, with 8 bases in between. The CDR3 length is 12 residues. Per germline, CDR1 SQVTM and CDR2 ANQGSEA. Here the CDR3 DNA reads TGCAGCGTTGAGGGCTTGGACTATGGCTACACCTTC. It specifies CSVEGLDYGYTF.

CDR3 coding DNA: TGTGCCAGCAGCTTAGCGATTATATCCAGCGGTGCTACCTACAATGAGCAGTTCTTC. Protein sequence: CASSLAIISSGATYNEQFF. The chain carries TRBV7-2 and TRBJ2-1; weak D call: TRBD2 (5 bases). Trimming removed 0 bases at V and 2 bases at J, with 20 bases between. This CDR3 has 19 amino acids. Germline V lookup: CDR1 SGHTA, CDR2 FQGNSA.

This clonotype was detected ten times or more. This chain joins TRBV9 and TRBJ1-1, with D maybe TRBD1 (6 bases). Trimming left V 0 bases short and J 8 bases short, with 17 bases between. The CDR3 spans 15 residues. Germline assignment: CDR1 SGDLS and CDR2 YYNGEE. CDR3 sequence reads: CASSVAPRQGTEAFF. The CDR3 nucleotides read TGTGCCAGCAGCGTAGCTCCGCGGCAGGGGACCGAAGCTTTCTTT.

Ten or more counts support this clonotype. This chain uses TRBV24-1 with TRBJ2-1; perhaps TRBD2 as D (6 bases). V was shortened by 2 bases and J by 5 bases, with 12 bases between the two germline ends. The CDR3 sequence is 15 residues long. Per the germline V gene, CDR1 is KGHDR and CDR2 is SFDVKD. CDR3 loop: CATSDSRERDNEQFF. The CDR3 DNA sequence: TGTGCCACCAGTGATTCCCGGGAGAGGGACAATGAGCAGTTCTTC.

This clonotype has at least ten counts. The V and J genes are TRBV18 and TRBJ2-3; TRBD1 might be the D (6 bases). This CDR3 is 14 amino acids long. Trimming removed 2 bases at V and 4 bases at J, with 10 bases between. The germline CDR1 and CDR2 sequences are KGHSH and LQKENI. The CDR3 sequence is CASSPLGGADTQYF. CDR3 sequence (DNA): TGTGCCAGCTCACCATTAGGGGGTGCAGATACGCAGTATTTT. Full variable domain (remainder filled in from reference TRBV18 and TRBJ2-3): NAGVMQNPRHLVRRRGQEARLRCSPMKGHSHVYWYRQLPEEGLKFMVYLQKENIIDESGMPKERFSAEFPKEGPSILRIQQVVRGDSAAYFCASSPLGGADTQYFGPGTRLTVL.

This clonotype has ten or more counts. The chain uses TRBV20-1 and TRBJ2-1, with 8 nucleotides matching TRBD2. There are 13 residues in the CDR3. Germline V gene sequence: CDR1 DFQATT, CDR2 SNEGSKA (reference sequence). The junction had 8 bases not matched to a gene; V was cut back by 0 bases and J by 13 bases. The CDR3 DNA reads TGCAGTGCTAGAGATCCGAGTGGACTAGCCCAGTTCTTC. It codes for CSARDPSGLAQFF.

This chain connects TRBV3-1 to TRBJ1-1; the D gene is possibly TRBD1 (6 bases). The CDR3 runs 15 residues. V lost 5 bases and J lost 1, with 14 bases in between. Germline V gene sequence: CDR1 LGHDT, CDR2 YNNKEL (reference sequence). As DNA, the CDR3 is TGTGCCAGCAGCACCGCCGCGGGGGCGAACACTGAAGCTTTCTTT. Encoded protein: CASSTAAGANTEAFF.

The sample holds many counts of this clonotype. A read error may produce the germline difference seen at one junction end. The rearrangement links TRBV3-1 to TRBJ2-1; 8 positions agree with TRBD1. The CDR3 sequence is 16 residues long. Germline lookup yields CDR1 LGHDT and CDR2 YNNKEL (reference sequence). The CDR3 nucleotides are TGTGCCAGCAGCCAATCGAGGCAGGGGGCGTACAGTGAGCAGTTCTTC. Translating it yields CASSQSRQGAYSEQFF.

There are many counts of this clonotype. The V and J genes are TRBV11-1 and TRBJ2-2; D not certain. CDR1 SGHAT and CDR2 FQDESV come from the germline V gene (reference sequence). V lost 1 base to trimming and J lost 2 bases, with 5 bases between them. The CDR3 consists of 14 residues. Here the CDR3 reads CASSLVSNTGELFF. The DNA for the CDR3 is TGTGCCAGCAGCTTAGTTAGTAACACCGGGGAGCTGTTTTTT.

This clonotype was detected many times. The chain recombines TRBV28 with TRBJ2-5; 7 bases are shared with TRBD2. Trimming removed 1 base from V and 4 bases from J; junction bases left unmatched: 9. The CDR3 has 16 residues. CDR1 is MDHEN and CDR2 is SYDVKM in the germline V gene. CDR3 sequence reads: CASSLLGGSAAETQYF. In DNA form, the CDR3 reads TGTGCCAGCAGTTTATTGGGAGGGAGCGCAGCAGAGACCCAGTACTTC.

Only one count was recorded for this clonotype. The chain couples TRBV29-1 to TRBJ2-6; no firm D call. Germline V gene data show CDR1 as SQVTM and CDR2 as ANQGSEA. Trimming removed 5 bases from V and 5 bases from J, with 4 bases in between. This CDR3 spans 11 amino acids. CDR3 DNA sequence: TGCAGCGTTTTCTGGGCCAACGTCCTGACTTTC. It translates to CSVFWANVLTF.